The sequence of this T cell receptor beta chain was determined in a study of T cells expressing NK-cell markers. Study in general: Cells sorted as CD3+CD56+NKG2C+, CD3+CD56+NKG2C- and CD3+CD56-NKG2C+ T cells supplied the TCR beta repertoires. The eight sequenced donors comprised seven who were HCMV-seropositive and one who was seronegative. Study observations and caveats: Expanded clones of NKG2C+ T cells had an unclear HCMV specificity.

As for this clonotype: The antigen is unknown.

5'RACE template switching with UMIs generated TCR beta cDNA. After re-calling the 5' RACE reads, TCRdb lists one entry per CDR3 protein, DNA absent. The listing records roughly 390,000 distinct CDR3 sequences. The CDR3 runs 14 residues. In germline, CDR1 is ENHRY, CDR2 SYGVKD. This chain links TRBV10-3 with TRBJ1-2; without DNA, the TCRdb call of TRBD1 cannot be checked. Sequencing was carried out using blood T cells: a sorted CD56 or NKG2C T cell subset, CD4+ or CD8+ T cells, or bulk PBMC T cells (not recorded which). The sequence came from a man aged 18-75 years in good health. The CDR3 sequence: CAIRQDRGDYGYTF.